This T cell receptor (beta chain) was identified in a study of T cell changes during pregnancy in multiple sclerosis. Measured with immunoSEQ multiplex PCR; TCRdb has only the in-frame clones, and not every one. The sample carries tens of thousands of clones, 80% to 95% recorded once. V lost 4 bases to trimming and J lost 3 bases; unmatched junction nucleotides: 3. The CDR3 length is 15 residues. CDR1 is LGHNA, CDR2 YNFKEQ, per germline. The specimen comprised peripheral blood, sampled after pregnancy. The V and J genes are TRBV4-2 and TRBJ2-1; 10 nucleotides agree with TRBD1. This clonotype was sampled from a female donor in good health, enrolled as a control in a pregnancy study. The CDR3 spells CASSPGTGDYNEQFF. CDR3 sequence (DNA): TGTGCCAGCAGCCCCGGGACAGGGGACTACAATGAGCAGTTCTTC.